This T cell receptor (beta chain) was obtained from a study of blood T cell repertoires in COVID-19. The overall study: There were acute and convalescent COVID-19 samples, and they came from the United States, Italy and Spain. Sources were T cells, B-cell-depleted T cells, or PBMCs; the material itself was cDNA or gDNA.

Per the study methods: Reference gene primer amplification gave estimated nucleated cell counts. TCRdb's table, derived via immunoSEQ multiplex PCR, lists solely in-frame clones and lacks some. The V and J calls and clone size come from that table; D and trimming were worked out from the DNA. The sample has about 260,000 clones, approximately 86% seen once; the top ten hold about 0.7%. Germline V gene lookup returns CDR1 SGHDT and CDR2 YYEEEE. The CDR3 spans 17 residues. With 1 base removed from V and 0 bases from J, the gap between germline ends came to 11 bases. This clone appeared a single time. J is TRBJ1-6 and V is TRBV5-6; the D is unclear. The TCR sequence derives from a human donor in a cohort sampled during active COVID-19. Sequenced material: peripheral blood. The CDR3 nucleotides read TGTGCCAGCAGCTTGAGGAGATTGAGCTCCTATAATTCACCCCTCCACTTT. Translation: CASSLRRLSSYNSPLHF. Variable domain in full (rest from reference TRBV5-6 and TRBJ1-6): DAGVTQSPTHLIKTRGQQVTLRCSPKSGHDTVSWYQQALGQGPQFIFQYYEEEERQRGNFPDRFSGHQFPNYSSELNVNALLLGDSALYLCASSLRRLSSYNSPLHFGNGTRLTVT.